Only a few counts were recorded for the clone carrying this T cell receptor beta chain. The antigen is unknown. This entry comes from a study of T cell repertoires in cytomegalovirus infection. Turning to the study itself: From public TCR beta signatures came an indication of both CMV infection and matching HLA type.

Study-level results: It was HLA-C-restricted CMV-specific TCR beta clonotypes that dominated the response ex vivo. Summed frequency of public TCR beta families distinguished CMV carriers with the relevant HLA.

The CDR3 has 13 amino acids. V was pared by 2 bases and J by 2 bases, with 5 bases between. From germline, CDR1 is MRHNA and CDR2 SNTAGT. TCRdb analysed the reads with MiXCR anew, one entry per CDR3 protein. The sample has approximately 320,000 distinct CDR3 sequences; over 7.5% are singletons. This sequence joins TRBV6-4 and TRBJ2-3; D uncertain. Sequenced: PBMCs. This sequence originates from a human donor in good health (CMV status not recorded). Some clones in this sample may be carry-over from other donors' samples. In DNA, the CDR3 is TGTGCCAGCAGTGACCGGATCACAGATACGCAGTATTTT. Protein sequence: CASSDRITDTQYF.